This T cell receptor beta chain was obtained from a study of blood T cell repertoires in COVID-19. In the original processing: Amplifying reference gene primers gave estimates of nucleated cell counts. Measured with immunoSEQ multiplex PCR; TCRdb has only the in-frame clones, and not every one. V and J calls and clone size are given by that table; D and trimming were obtained from the DNA. This table holds about 330,000 clones, more than 75% found once. With 7 bases clipped from V and 1 base from J, the junction kept 6 bases outside the gene matches. CDR3 size: 15 residues. Germline-derived CDR1 and CDR2 are KGHDR and SFDVKD.

The source of this sequence is a woman under 40 who had recovered from COVID-19. V gene TRBV24-1 combines with J gene TRBJ1-1, with 9 positions matching TRBD1. Sequencing input: PBMCs or T cells enriched from blood (not recorded which). The CDR3 coding sequence is TGTGCCACCAGGGACAGGGGTGGTTGGAACACTGAAGCTTTCTTT. Translating it yields CATRDRGGWNTEAFF.